Below are 27 T cell receptor beta chains sequenced from a single sample in a study of blood T cell repertoires in COVID-19. Profiling relied on immunoSEQ multiplex PCR, and the TCRdb table lists in-frame clones only, not all of them. The sample yields approximately 51,000 clones, about 88% seen once. Sequenced: peripheral blood. Receptors were obtained from a middle-aged man with active COVID-19.

This sequence joins TRBV28 and TRBJ1-1, with a weak D call TRBD1 (6 bases). The CDR3 loop spans 14 amino acids. The germline gives CDR1 MDHEN, CDR2 SYDVKM. V lost 4 bases and J 0 bases, leaving 9 bases between the germline ends. The CDR3: CASSSTGLNTEAFF. CDR3 DNA sequence: TGTGCCAGCAGTTCTACAGGGTTGAACACTGAAGCTTTCTTT.

This clone appeared a single time. The gene calls are TRBV27 and TRBJ2-1; 8 bases are a match to TRBD2. Looked up from germline, CDR1 is MNHEY and CDR2 is SMNVEV (reference sequence). The CDR3 runs 16 residues. V gave up 7 bases and J gave up 0 bases; unmatched junction bases: 8. CDR3 sequence reads: CASTDSGTSSYNEQFF. The CDR3 DNA is TGTGCCAGCACGGATTCCGGGACTAGCTCCTACAATGAGCAGTTCTTC.

The chain carries TRBV5-1 and TRBJ1-2; 10 nucleotides line up with TRBD1. CDR1 and CDR2 (germline): SGHRS, YFSETQ. CDR3 length: 15 amino acids. After removal of 7 bases from V and 3 bases from J, the junction contained 9 bases not matched to a gene. The CDR3 here is CASAPGTGVDYGYTF. CDR3 sequence (DNA): TGCGCCAGCGCGCCAGGGACAGGGGTCGACTATGGCTACACCTTC.

This clone was detected once. The rearrangement uses TRBV6-6 and TRBJ1-3; a weak D match, TRBD1 (5 bases). V was cut by 5 bases and J by 0 bases, with 17 bases left in between. CDR1 and CDR2 from the germline V gene are MNHNY and SVGAGI (reference sequence). CDR3 length equals 17 residues. This CDR3 reads CASSPSGYRYSGNTIYF. The CDR3 bases are TGTGCCAGCAGTCCTTCGGGCTACAGGTACTCTGGAAACACCATATATTTT.

The chain is built from TRBV6-5 and TRBJ1-5; 8 bases are shared with TRBD1. CDR3 length equals 14 residues. Germline loops: CDR1 MNHEY, CDR2 SVGAGI. V gave up 7 bases and J gave up 5 bases; unmatched junction bases: 7. The CDR3 protein is CASKRQGYDQPQHF. The CDR3 DNA reads as TGTGCCAGCAAAAGACAGGGGTATGATCAGCCCCAGCATTTT.

In DNA form, the CDR3 reads TGCAGTGCTAGTGTCCAGGGGCACTATGGCTACACCTTC. This gives the protein CSASVQGHYGYTF. The rearrangement uses TRBV20-1 and TRBJ1-2; tentatively, D is TRBD1 (6 bases). CDR1 and CDR2 from the germline V gene are DFQATT and SNEGSKA (reference sequence). The CDR3 extends over 13 amino acids. The V and J ends lost 3 bases and 3 bases respectively, with 11 bases between them.

This clone was found once. This chain uses TRBV7-6 with TRBJ1-5; D unclear. V lost 1 base and J 4 bases, leaving 5 bases between the germline ends. Germline loops: CDR1 SGHVS, CDR2 FNYEAQ. The CDR3 runs to 13 residues. CDR3 region: CASSLVGNQPQHF. The DNA for the CDR3 is TGTGCCAGCAGCTTAGTCGGGAATCAGCCCCAGCATTTT.

The genes are TRBV6-5 and TRBJ2-7; D is undetermined. From germline, CDR1 is MNHEY and CDR2 SVGAGI. The CDR3 is 13 amino acids. Trimming took off 6 bases at V and 0 bases at J, with 9 bases between the two ends. CDR3 sequence reads: CASSVEVSYEQYF. The DNA for the CDR3 is TGTGCCAGCAGCGTCGAGGTCTCCTACGAGCAGTACTTC.

This chain joins TRBV14 and TRBJ2-7; 8 bases are shared with TRBD1. Losses at the gene ends were 4 bases for V and 10 bases for J; bases not matched to a gene: 3. The germline gives CDR1 SGHDN, CDR2 FVKESK. This CDR3 is 11 amino acids long. The chain's CDR3 is CASSRGQGQYF. For the CDR3, the DNA is TGTGCCAGCAGCCGCGGACAGGGACAGTACTTC. Full variable domain (missing parts from reference TRBV14 and TRBJ2-7): EAGVTQFPSHSVIEKGQTVTLRCDPISGHDNLYWYRRVMGKEIKFLLHFVKESKQDESGMPNNRFLAERTGGTYSTLKVQPAELEDSGVYFCASSRGQGQYFGPGTRLTVT.

This chain uses TRBV12-3 or TRBV12-4 with TRBJ1-1; possibly TRBD1 for D (5 bases). The CDR3 extends over 13 amino acids. Trimming pared 4 bases from V and 4 bases from J, leaving 10 bases between. The CDR3 DNA reads as TGTGCCAGCAGTTCAGGGTCCGTCACTGAAGCTTTCTTT. Amino acid sequence: CASSSGSVTEAFF.

The gene calls are TRBV2 and TRBJ2-7; tentative D call: TRBD1 (6 bases). Deletions cut 6 bases from V and 6 bases from J, with 27 bases between. This CDR3 comprises 17 residues. The germline V gene has CDR1 SNHLY and CDR2 FYNNEI. Here the CDR3 reads CASRKLGTRSSNVEQYF. For the CDR3, the DNA is TGTGCCAGCAGGAAGCTGGGGACAAGGAGCTCGAACGTCGAGCAGTACTTC. The variable domain in full, with the rest retrieved from reference TRBV2 and TRBJ2-7, is EPEVTQTPSHQVTQMGQEVILRCVPISNHLYFYWYRQILGQKVEFLVSFYNNEISEKSEIFDDQFSVERPDGSNFTLKIRSTKLEDSAMYFCASRKLGTRSSNVEQYFGPGTRLTVT.

The gene calls are TRBV19 and TRBJ1-5; D perhaps matches TRBD1 (5 bases). This CDR3 spans 18 amino acids. Germline V gives CDR1 LNHDA, CDR2 SQIVND (reference sequence). V was trimmed by 6 bases and J by 4 bases, leaving 25 bases between them. The CDR3 protein is CASSVGLGGITWNQPQHF. The CDR3 bases are TGTGCCAGTAGCGTAGGATTGGGGGGTATCACTTGGAATCAGCCCCAGCATTTT. The full variable domain, rest sourced from reference TRBV19 and TRBJ1-5, is DGGITQSPKYLFRKEGQNVTLSCEQNLNHDAMYWYRQDPGQGLRLIYYSQIVNDFQKGDIAEGYSVSREKKESFPLTVTSAQKNPTAFYLCASSVGLGGITWNQPQHFGDGTRLSIL.

The chain has TRBV12-5 and TRBJ2-5; possible D gene TRBD2, 6 bases. The germline V gene has CDR1 LGHNT and CDR2 FRNRAP. The length of the CDR3 is 15 residues. V was cut by 7 bases and J by 5 bases, with 20 bases left in between. The CDR3 DNA follows: TGTGCTAGTGCCACGGGACTCTCGAGTGGGGAGACCCAGTACTTC. Translation: CASATGLSSGETQYF.

This clone was recorded only once. The chain employs TRBV29-1 and TRBJ2-7; 9 bases align to TRBD2. This CDR3 contains 13 residues. Germline V gene data show CDR1 as SQVTM and CDR2 as ANQGSEA. J gave up 4 bases and V 7 bases, and 8 bases lay outside the gene matches. The CDR3 nucleotides are TGCAGCGGTGCTAGCGGGATGAGTTACGAGCAGTACTTC. Translating gives CSGASGMSYEQYF.

This clone occurred once. The V and J genes are TRBV13 and TRBJ2-5; 8 nucleotides match TRBD1. The length of the CDR3 is 17 residues. CDR1 is PRHDT and CDR2 is FYEKMQ in the germline V gene (reference sequence). V dropped 8 bases and J dropped 2; count of bases not matched to a gene: 16. The CDR3 DNA reads as TGTGCCAGCGCCACCCCCGGGACAGGACCTCGGCAAGAGACCCAGTACTTC. As protein: CASATPGTGPRQETQYF.

V usage is TRBV28 and J usage is TRBJ2-7; a weak D match, TRBD2 (5 bases). The CDR3 has 12 residues. V was trimmed by 3 bases and J by 9 bases, leaving 12 bases between them. Germline CDR1 reads MDHEN; CDR2 reads SYDVKM. CDR3 region: CASSFRTRGQYF. The CDR3 DNA reads TGTGCCAGCAGTTTTCGGACCCGGGGGCAGTACTTC.

The chain is built from TRBV2 and TRBJ2-5; the D gene is possibly TRBD2 (6 bases). This CDR3 comprises 12 residues. Trimming left V 10 bases short and J 4 bases short, with 13 bases between. Germline-derived CDR1 and CDR2 are SNHLY and FYNNEI. The CDR3, as DNA: TGTGCCATCCTAGCGAAGGGAGAGACCCAGTACTTC. It translates to CAILAKGETQYF. The full variable domain, with the rest looked up from reference TRBV2 and TRBJ2-5, is EPEVTQTPSHQVTQMGQEVILRCVPISNHLYFYWYRQILGQKVEFLVSFYNNEISEKSEIFDDQFSVERPDGSNFTLKIRSTKLEDSAMYFCAILAKGETQYFGPGTRLLVL.

V is TRBV29-1 and J is TRBJ2-1; TRBD2 matches at 10 bases. The CDR3 extends over 17 amino acids. CDR1 SQVTM and CDR2 ANQGSEA come from the germline V gene. Trimming took 1 base from V and 0 from J; bases not matched to a gene: 6. The CDR3 is CSVEGLAGVSSYNEQFF. CDR3 nucleotide sequence: TGCAGCGTTGAAGGGCTAGCGGGAGTAAGCTCCTACAATGAGCAGTTCTTC.

The genes are TRBV11-2 and TRBJ2-1, with D tentatively TRBD2 (6 bases). CDR1 and CDR2 (germline): SGHAT, FQNNGV. This CDR3 comprises 17 residues. V shed 5 bases and J shed 0 bases, with 17 bases lying between them. CDR3 region: CASSRQLAVSSYNEQFF. CDR3 coding DNA: TGTGCCAGCAGCCGTCAATTAGCGGTGAGCTCCTACAATGAGCAGTTCTTC.

With regard to this clone: An end of the junction differs from the germline gene, which may be a read error. The chain links TRBV28 to TRBJ2-7; no clear D. In germline, CDR1 is MDHEN, CDR2 SYDVKM. This CDR3 has 14 amino acids. The CDR3 loop reads CASSLLAETYKQYF. CDR3 nucleotide sequence: TGTGCCAGCAGTCTCCTTGCGGAGACCTACAAGCAGTACTTC.

The gene calls are TRBV10-1 and TRBJ1-6; D is possibly TRBD1 (6 bases). Trimming took off 6 bases at V and 5 bases at J, with 11 bases between the two ends. The length of the CDR3 is 14 residues. Germline CDR1 is WNHNN and CDR2 is SYGVQD (reference sequence). The CDR3 nucleotides read TGCGCCAGCAGCGTAGGACAGAATAATTCACCCCTCCACTTT. Translated, it gives CASSVGQNNSPLHF.

This clone turned up a few times. This chain uses TRBV7-2 with TRBJ2-1; 10 positions match TRBD2. Trimming removed 1 base from V and 10 bases from J; junction bases left unmatched: 7. This CDR3 spans 15 amino acids. Germline CDR1 reads SGHTA; CDR2 reads FQGNSA. The CDR3, as DNA: TGTGCCAGCAGCTTAGGAGGACTAGCGGTGACGGAGCAGTTCTTC. Protein: CASSLGGLAVTEQFF.

The V call is TRBV10-1, the J call TRBJ2-1; 12 nucleotides agree with TRBD2. The CDR3 consists of 16 residues. V dropped 3 bases and J dropped 7; count of bases not matched to a gene: 7. Per the germline V gene, CDR1 is WNHNN and CDR2 is SYGVQD (reference sequence). The chain's CDR3 is CASSEWGTSGFNEQFF. CDR3 coding DNA: TGCGCCAGCAGTGAATGGGGGACTAGCGGGTTTAATGAGCAGTTCTTC.

The chain employs TRBV24-1 and TRBJ1-2; TRBD1 matches at 7 bases. Trimming at V came to 3 bases and at J to 7 bases, leaving 10 bases not matched to a gene. Germline-derived CDR1 and CDR2 are KGHDR and SFDVKD. This CDR3 spans 15 amino acids. CDR3 nucleotide sequence: TGTGCCACCAGTGATACGGACAGGACTCCCCCTGGCTACACCTTC. This codes for CATSDTDRTPPGYTF.

This clone was recorded once. The gene calls are TRBV7-3 and TRBJ2-1; the match to TRBD1 covers 8 bases. The CDR3 length is 16 residues. Trimming cost V 5 bases and J 3 bases; bases outside gene matches: 9. The germline CDR1 and CDR2 sequences are SGHTA and FQGTGA. In DNA form, the CDR3 reads TGTGCCAGCAGCCTTCGGACAGGGTCGATCTACAATGAGCAGTTCTTC. Protein: CASSLRTGSIYNEQFF.

This sequence joins TRBV7-8 and TRBJ2-7; 9 bases are a match to TRBD1. With 2 bases clipped from V and 12 bases from J, the junction kept 8 bases outside the gene matches. CDR3 length: 13 amino acids. In germline, CDR1 is SGHVS, CDR2 FQNEAQ. The CDR3 coding sequence is TGTGCCAGCAGCTTAACCCCACAGGGGGCAACGTACTTC. Its translation is CASSLTPQGATYF.

V and J are TRBV19 and TRBJ1-2, with D uncertain. V lost 6 bases and J lost 8, with 16 bases in between. Germline values: CDR1 LNHDA, CDR2 SQIVND (reference sequence). The CDR3 loop spans 13 amino acids. Written as DNA, the CDR3 is TGTGCCAGTAGGAAAGAGGTAGAAAGGGGCTACACCTTC. This codes for CASRKEVERGYTF.